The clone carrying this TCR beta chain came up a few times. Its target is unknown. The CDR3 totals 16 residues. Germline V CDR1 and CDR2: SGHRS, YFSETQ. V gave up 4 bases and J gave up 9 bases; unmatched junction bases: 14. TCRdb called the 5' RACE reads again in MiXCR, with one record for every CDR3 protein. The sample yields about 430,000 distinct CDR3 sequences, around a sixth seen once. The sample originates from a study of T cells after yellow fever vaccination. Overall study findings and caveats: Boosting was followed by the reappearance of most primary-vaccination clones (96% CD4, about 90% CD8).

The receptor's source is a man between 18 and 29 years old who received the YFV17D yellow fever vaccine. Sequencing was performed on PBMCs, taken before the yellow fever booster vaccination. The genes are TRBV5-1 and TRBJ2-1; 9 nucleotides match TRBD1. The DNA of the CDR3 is TGCGCCAGCAGCAAGGACAGGGGCCCTAGCCGGGGTGAGCAGTTCTTC. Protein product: CASSKDRGPSRGEQFF.